A single sample is the source of the 10 T cell receptor beta chains below, sequenced in a study of CD8 T cells in Susac syndrome. The RNA input was about 0.5 to 1 ug, and it was reverse transcribed with random hexamers. TCRdb used MiXCR to reprocess the immunoSEQ multiplex PCR reads, holding one entry per CDR3 protein. The profile shows fewer than 200,000 distinct CDR3 sequences, roughly nine tenths of them singletons. Sequenced input: CD4+ T cells from PBMCs. These receptors all come from a human donor with Susac syndrome.

Only a few counts were recorded for this clonotype. The chain couples TRBV20-1 to TRBJ2-3; 7 bases are shared with TRBD2. The CDR3 is 13 residues long. CDR1 DFQATT and CDR2 SNEGSKA come from the germline V gene (reference sequence). V was clipped by 5 bases and J by 7 bases; unmatched bases: 9. The CDR3 sequence: CSASGTTGNTQYF. In DNA form, the CDR3 reads TGCAGTGCTTCCGGGACTACCGGGAATACGCAGTATTTT.

This chain links TRBV4-1 with TRBJ2-1; no firm D call. CDR3 length: 16 amino acids. CDR1 MGHRA and CDR2 YSYEKL come from the germline V gene. Trimming left V 1 base short and J 1 base short, with 11 bases between. The DNA of the CDR3 is TGCGCCAGCAGCCAAGTCTACGGTAGATCCTACAATGAGCAGTTCTTC. The encoded protein is CASSQVYGRSYNEQFF.

This chain uses TRBV11-2 with TRBJ1-2; TRBD1 might be the D (5 bases). V dropped 4 bases and J dropped 5 bases, with 11 bases sitting between them. Germline V lookup: CDR1 SGHAT, CDR2 FQNNGV. The CDR3 extends over 13 amino acids. The CDR3 DNA is TGTGCCAGCAGCTACCAGGGATTGTATGGCTACACCTTC. Amino acid sequence: CASSYQGLYGYTF.

This clonotype came up once. The V gene is TRBV29-1, the J gene TRBJ2-5, with 7 bases fitting TRBD1. The CDR3 runs 14 residues. CDR1 SQVTM and CDR2 ANQGSEA come from the germline V gene. The trim removed 6 bases at V and 4 bases at J, leaving 11 bases unmatched. CDR3: CSVPGTGVGETQYF. In DNA, the CDR3 is TGCAGCGTCCCGGGAACAGGGGTTGGAGAGACCCAGTACTTC. Full variable domain (missing parts from reference TRBV29-1 and TRBJ2-5): SAVISQKPSRDICQRGTSLTIQCQVDSQVTMMFWYRQQPGQSLTLIATANQGSEATYESGFVIDKFPISRPNLTFSTLTVSNMSPEDSSIYLCSVPGTGVGETQYFGPGTRLLVL.

This chain joins TRBV25-1 and TRBJ2-4; the match to TRBD1 covers 11 bases. The CDR3 is 16 residues long. The germline CDR1 and CDR2 sequences are MGHDK and SYGVNS. V gave up 4 bases and J gave up 6 bases; unmatched junction bases: 8. The chain's CDR3 is CASSVAGTGGGNIQYF. As DNA, the CDR3 is TGTGCCAGCAGTGTTGCTGGGACAGGGGGAGGAAACATTCAGTACTTC.

This sequence joins TRBV20-1 and TRBJ2-7; the match to TRBD1 covers 8 bases. Germline V gene data show CDR1 as DFQATT and CDR2 as SNEGSKA (reference sequence). The V and J ends lost 0 bases and 4 bases, in that order; junction bases with no gene match: 8. This CDR3 has 15 residues. CDR3 residues: CSARDDRGSGYEQYF. The CDR3, as DNA: TGCAGTGCTAGAGACGACAGGGGTAGTGGTTACGAGCAGTACTTC.

This clonotype was observed once. V usage is TRBV3-1 and J usage is TRBJ2-1, with 14 bases fitting TRBD2. V lost 3 bases to trimming and J lost 0 bases; unmatched junction nucleotides: 1. Looked up from germline, CDR1 is LGHDT and CDR2 is YNNKEL (reference sequence). The CDR3 extends over 17 amino acids. CDR3 DNA sequence: TGTGCCAGCAGCCAGGGACTAGCGGGGGCCTCCTACAATGAGCAGTTCTTC. Protein: CASSQGLAGASYNEQFF.

A note on this clonotype: The DNA is omitted, as the CDR3 cannot be located on it reliably, and the CDR3 follows TCRdb's listing. This sequence joins TRBV6-2 or TRBV6-3 and TRBJ2-7; TRBD2, the table's D call, lacks a check against the DNA. The CDR3 spans 13 amino acids, including both terminal residues. Germline-derived CDR1 and CDR2 are MNHEY and SVGEGT. The CDR3 here is CASSSVGWGSARF.

The rearrangement joins TRBV12-3 or TRBV12-4 to TRBJ2-1, with 10 bases identical to TRBD1. This CDR3 spans 15 amino acids. J lost 3 bases, V lost 6 bases, and 5 bases had no gene match. The CDR3 reads CASRIGTGDYNEQFF. The CDR3 DNA follows: TGTGCCAGCAGGATCGGGACAGGGGACTACAATGAGCAGTTCTTC.

This rearrangement joins TRBV18 to TRBJ1-4, with no clear D. V shed 6 bases and J shed 3 bases, with 14 bases lying between them. Germline-derived CDR1 and CDR2 are KGHSH and LQKENI. The length of the CDR3 is 15 residues. The CDR3 DNA sequence: TGTGCCAGCTCTCCTGGGAGGGCGGCTAATGAAAAACTGTTTTTT. Its protein product is CASSPGRAANEKLFF.